The present entry profiles one T cell receptor (beta chain) with its context. TCR beta sequencing was performed on blood CD8+ and CD4+ T cells. Through negative isolation, CD4+ and CD8+ T cells were obtained, while TEMRA cells were enriched using FACS. There are 16 residues in the CDR3. Germline lookup yields CDR1 SGDLS and CDR2 YYNGEE. The V gene lost 0 bases and the J gene lost 5 bases, with 17 bases spanning the gap. These data are taken from a study of CD8 T cells in Susac syndrome. cDNA came from roughly 0.47 to 1 ug RNA primed by random hexamers. Amplification of TCR beta CDR3 used immunoSEQ multiplex PCR across 54 Vbeta and 13 Jbeta. Using its own MiXCR run on the immunoSEQ multiplex PCR reads, TCRdb lists one record per CDR3 protein. The sample holds approximately 140,000 distinct CDR3 sequences, about 94% seen once.

Sequencing used CD8+ T cells from PBMCs. The chain employs TRBV9 and TRBJ2-5, with a tentative D call TRBD1 (5 bases). The source of this sequence is a human donor in good health. CDR3 in amino acids: CASSVAGRASIETQYF. CDR3 nucleotides: TGTGCCAGCAGCGTAGCTGGCAGGGCTTCGATCGAGACCCAGTACTTC. The whole variable domain, remainder taken from reference TRBV9 and TRBJ2-5, is DSGVTQTPKHLITATGQRVTLRCSPRSGDLSVYWYQQSLDQGLQFLIQYYNGEERAKGNILERFSAQQFPDLHSELNLSSLELGDSALYFCASSVAGRASIETQYFGPGTRLLVL.